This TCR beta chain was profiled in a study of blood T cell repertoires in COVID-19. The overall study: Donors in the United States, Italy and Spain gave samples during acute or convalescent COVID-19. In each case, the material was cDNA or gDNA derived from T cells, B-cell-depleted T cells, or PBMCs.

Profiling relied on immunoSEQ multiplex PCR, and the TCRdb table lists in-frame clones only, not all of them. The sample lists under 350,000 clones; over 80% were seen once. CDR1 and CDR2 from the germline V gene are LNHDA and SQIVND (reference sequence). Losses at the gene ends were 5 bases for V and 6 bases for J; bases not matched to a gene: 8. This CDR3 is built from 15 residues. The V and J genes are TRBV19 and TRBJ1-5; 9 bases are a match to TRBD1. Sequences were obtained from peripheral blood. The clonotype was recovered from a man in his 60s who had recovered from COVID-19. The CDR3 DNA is TGTGCCAGTAGTCTAACCGGGACAGGGTTTCAGCCCCAGCATTTT. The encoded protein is CASSLTGTGFQPQHF.